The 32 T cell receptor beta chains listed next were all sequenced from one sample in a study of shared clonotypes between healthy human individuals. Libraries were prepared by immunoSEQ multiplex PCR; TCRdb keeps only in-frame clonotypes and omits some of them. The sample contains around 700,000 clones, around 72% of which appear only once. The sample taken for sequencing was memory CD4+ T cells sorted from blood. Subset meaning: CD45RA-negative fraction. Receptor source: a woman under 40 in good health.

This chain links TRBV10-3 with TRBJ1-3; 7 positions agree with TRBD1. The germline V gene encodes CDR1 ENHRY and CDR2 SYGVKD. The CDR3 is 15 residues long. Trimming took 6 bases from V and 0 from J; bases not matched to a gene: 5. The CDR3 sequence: CAIRTGQTSGNTIYF. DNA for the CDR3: TGTGCCATCAGGACGGGACAGACCTCTGGAAACACCATATATTTT.

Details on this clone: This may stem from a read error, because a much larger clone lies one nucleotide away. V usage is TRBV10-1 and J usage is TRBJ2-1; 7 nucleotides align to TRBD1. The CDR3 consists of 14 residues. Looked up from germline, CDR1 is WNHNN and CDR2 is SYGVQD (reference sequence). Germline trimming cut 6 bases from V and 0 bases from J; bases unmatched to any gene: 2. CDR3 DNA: TGCGCCAGCAGCCGGGACAGCTCCTACAATGAGCAGTTCTTC. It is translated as CASSRDSSYNEQFF.

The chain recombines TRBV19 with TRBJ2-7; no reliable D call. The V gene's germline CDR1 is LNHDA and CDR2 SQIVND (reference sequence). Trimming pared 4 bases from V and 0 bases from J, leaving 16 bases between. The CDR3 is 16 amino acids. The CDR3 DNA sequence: TGTGCCAGTAGTACCCTTTCTGACCAGAGCTCCTACGAGCAGTACTTC. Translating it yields CASSTLSDQSSYEQYF.

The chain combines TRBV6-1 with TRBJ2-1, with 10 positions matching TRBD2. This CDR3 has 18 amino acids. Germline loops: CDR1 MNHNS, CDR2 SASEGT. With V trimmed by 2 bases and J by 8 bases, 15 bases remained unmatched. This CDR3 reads CASSEYSAASGSLHEQFF. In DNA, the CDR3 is TGTGCCAGCAGTGAATATTCCGCGGCTAGCGGGAGTCTCCATGAGCAGTTCTTC.

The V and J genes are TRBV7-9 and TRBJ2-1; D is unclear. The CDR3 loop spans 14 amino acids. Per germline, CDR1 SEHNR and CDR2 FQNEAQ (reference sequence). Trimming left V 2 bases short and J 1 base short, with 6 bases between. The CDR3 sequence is CASSLTQSYNEQFF. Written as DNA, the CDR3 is TGTGCCAGCAGCTTAACCCAGTCCTACAATGAGCAGTTCTTC.

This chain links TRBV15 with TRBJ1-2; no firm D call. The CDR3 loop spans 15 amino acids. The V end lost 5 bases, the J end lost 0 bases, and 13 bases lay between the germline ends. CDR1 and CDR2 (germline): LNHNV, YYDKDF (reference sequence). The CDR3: CATSEGSAPNYGYTF. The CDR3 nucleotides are TGTGCCACCAGCGAAGGGAGCGCACCTAACTATGGCTACACCTTC.

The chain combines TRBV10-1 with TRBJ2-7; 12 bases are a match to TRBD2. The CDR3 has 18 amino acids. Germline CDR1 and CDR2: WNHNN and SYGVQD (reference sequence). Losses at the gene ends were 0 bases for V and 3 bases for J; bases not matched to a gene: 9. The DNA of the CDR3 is TGCGCCAGCAGTGAGTCGCTAGCGGGAGGGCCATTGGACTACGAGCAGTACTTC. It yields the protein CASSESLAGGPLDYEQYF.

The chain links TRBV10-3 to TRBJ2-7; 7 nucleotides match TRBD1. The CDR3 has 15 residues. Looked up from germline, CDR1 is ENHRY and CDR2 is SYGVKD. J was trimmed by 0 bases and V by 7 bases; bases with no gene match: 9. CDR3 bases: TGTGCCATCAAGGAAGTCGGGACAGCCTCCTACGAGCAGTACTTC. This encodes CAIKEVGTASYEQYF.

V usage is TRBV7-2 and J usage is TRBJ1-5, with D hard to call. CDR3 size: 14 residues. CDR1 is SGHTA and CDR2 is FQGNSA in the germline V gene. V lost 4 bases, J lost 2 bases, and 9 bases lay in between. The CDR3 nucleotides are TGTGCCAGCAGCTCAAGCCGGGGCAATCAGCCCCAGCATTTT. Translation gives CASSSSRGNQPQHF.

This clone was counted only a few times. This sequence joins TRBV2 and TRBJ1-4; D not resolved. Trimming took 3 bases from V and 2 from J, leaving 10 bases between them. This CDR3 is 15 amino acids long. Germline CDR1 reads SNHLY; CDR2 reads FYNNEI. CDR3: CASSDGVATNEKLFF. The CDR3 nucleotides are TGTGCCAGCAGTGATGGGGTTGCGACTAATGAAAAACTGTTTTTT.

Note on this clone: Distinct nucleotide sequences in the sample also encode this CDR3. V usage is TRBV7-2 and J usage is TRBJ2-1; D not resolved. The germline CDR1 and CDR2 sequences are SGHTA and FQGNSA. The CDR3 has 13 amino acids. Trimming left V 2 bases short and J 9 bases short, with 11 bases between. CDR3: CASSLQRDVEQFF. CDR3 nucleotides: TGTGCCAGCAGCTTACAGAGAGATGTTGAGCAGTTCTTC.

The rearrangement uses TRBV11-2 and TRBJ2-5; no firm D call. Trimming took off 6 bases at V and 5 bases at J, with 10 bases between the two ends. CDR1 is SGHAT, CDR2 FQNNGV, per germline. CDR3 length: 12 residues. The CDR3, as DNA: TGTGCCAGCAGGAAACTGGGGGAGACCCAGTACTTC. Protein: CASRKLGETQYF.

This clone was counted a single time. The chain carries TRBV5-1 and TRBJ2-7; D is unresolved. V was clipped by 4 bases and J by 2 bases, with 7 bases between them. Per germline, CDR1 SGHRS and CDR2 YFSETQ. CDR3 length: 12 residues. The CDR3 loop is CASSDAAYEQYF. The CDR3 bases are TGCGCCAGCAGCGACGCAGCCTACGAGCAGTACTTC.

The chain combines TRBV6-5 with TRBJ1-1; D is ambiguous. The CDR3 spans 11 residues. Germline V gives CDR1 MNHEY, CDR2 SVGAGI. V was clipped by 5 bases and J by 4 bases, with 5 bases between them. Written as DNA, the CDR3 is TGTGCCAGCAGTCGGGGCACTGAAGCTTTCTTT. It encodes CASSRGTEAFF.

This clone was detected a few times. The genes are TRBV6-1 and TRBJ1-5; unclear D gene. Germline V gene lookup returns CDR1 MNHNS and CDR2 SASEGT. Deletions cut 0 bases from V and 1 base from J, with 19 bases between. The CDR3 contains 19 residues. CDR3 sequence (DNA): TGTGCCAGCAGTGAAGCGCTTCTGTCCGTAGTGCTAAGCAATCAGCCCCAGCATTTT. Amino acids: CASSEALLSVVLSNQPQHF.

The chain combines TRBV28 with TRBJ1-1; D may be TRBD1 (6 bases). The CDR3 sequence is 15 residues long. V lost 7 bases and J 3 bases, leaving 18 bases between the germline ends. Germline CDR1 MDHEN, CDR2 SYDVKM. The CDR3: CASIEGGGIYTEAFF. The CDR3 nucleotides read TGTGCCAGCATTGAGGGAGGGGGTATATACACTGAAGCTTTCTTT.

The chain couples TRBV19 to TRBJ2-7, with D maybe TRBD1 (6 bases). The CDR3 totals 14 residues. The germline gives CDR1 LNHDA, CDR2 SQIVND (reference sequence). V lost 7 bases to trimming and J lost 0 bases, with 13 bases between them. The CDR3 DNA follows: TGTGCCAGTAAGGTGGCGGACAGCTCCTACGAGCAGTACTTC. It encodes CASKVADSSYEQYF.

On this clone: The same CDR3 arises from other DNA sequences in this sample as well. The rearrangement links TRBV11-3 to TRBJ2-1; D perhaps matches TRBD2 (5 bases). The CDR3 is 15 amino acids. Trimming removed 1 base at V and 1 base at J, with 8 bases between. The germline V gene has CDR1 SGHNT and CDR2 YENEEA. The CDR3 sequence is CASSLAGTSYNEQFF. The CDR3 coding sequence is TGTGCCAGCAGCTTAGCGGGAACGTCCTACAATGAGCAGTTCTTC.

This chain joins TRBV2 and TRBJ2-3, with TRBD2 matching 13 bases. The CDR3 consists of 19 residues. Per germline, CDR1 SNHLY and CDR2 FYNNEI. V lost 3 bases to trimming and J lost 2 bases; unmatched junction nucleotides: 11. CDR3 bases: TGTGCCAGCAGTGAGCGACTAGCGGGAGGTCCCCTTAACACAGATACGCAGTATTTT. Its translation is CASSERLAGGPLNTDTQYF. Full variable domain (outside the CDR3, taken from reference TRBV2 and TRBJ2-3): EPEVTQTPSHQVTQMGQEVILRCVPISNHLYFYWYRQILGQKVEFLVSFYNNEISEKSEIFDDQFSVERPDGSNFTLKIRSTKLEDSAMYFCASSERLAGGPLNTDTQYFGPGTRLTVL.

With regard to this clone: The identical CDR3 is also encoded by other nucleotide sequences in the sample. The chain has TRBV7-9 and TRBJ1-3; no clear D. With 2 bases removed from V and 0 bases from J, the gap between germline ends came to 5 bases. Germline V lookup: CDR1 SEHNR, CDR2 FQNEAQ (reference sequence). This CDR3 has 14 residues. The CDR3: CASSLHSSGNTIYF. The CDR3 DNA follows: TGTGCCAGCAGCTTACACAGCTCTGGAAACACCATATATTTT.

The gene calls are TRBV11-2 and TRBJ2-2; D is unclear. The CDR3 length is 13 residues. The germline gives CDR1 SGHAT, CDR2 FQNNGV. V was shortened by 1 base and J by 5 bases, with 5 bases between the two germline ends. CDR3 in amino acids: CASSLGYTGELFF. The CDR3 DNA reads TGTGCCAGCAGCTTAGGGTATACCGGGGAGCTGTTTTTT.

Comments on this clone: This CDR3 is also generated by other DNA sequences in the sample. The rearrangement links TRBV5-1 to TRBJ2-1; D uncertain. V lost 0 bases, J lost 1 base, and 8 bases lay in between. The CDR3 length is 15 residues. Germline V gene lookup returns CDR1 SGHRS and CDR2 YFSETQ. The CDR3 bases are TGCGCCAGCAGCTTGGACAGCTCATCCTACAATGAGCAGTTCTTC. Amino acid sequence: CASSLDSSSYNEQFF. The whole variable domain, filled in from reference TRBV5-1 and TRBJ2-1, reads KAGVTQTPRYLIKTRGQQVTLSCSPISGHRSVSWYQQTPGQGLQFLFEYFSETQRNKGNFPGRFSGRQFSNSRSEMNVSTLELGDSALYLCASSLDSSSYNEQFFGPGTRLTVL.

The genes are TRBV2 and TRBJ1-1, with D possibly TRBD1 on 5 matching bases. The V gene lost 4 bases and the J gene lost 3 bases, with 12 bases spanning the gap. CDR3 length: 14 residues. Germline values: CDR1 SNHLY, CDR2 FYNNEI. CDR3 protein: CASSALGGDTEAFF. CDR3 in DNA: TGTGCCAGCAGTGCCCTCGGGGGGGACACTGAAGCTTTCTTT.

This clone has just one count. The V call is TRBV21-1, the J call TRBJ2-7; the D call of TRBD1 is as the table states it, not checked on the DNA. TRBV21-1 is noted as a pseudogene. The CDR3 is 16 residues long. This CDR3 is CASSAAWTGMNYEQYF. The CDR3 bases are TGTGCCAGCAGCGCGGCCTGGACAGGGATGAATTACGAGCAGTACTTC.

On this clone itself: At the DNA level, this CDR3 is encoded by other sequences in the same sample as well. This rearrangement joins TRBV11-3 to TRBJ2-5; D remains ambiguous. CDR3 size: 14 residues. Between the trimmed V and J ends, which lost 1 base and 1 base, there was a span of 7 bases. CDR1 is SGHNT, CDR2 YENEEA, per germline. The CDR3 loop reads CASSLGGSQETQYF. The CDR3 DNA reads TGTGCCAGCAGCTTAGGCGGCTCCCAAGAGACCCAGTACTTC.

CDR3 DNA: TGTGCCAGCAGTCGGACAGGGTCGCGCACTGAAGCTTTCTTT. This encodes CASSRTGSRTEAFF. This chain links TRBV2 with TRBJ1-1, with 8 bases aligning to TRBD1. The V segment lost 5 bases and the J segment 4 bases; nucleotides outside the gene matches: 6. The germline V gene has CDR1 SNHLY and CDR2 FYNNEI. This CDR3 has 14 amino acids.

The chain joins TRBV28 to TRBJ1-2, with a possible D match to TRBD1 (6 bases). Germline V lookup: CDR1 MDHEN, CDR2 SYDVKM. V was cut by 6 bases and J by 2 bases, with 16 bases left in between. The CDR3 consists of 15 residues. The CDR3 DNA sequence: TGTGCCAGCAGCCAAGGGGGACCTTCCAACTATGGCTACACCTTC. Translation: CASSQGGPSNYGYTF.

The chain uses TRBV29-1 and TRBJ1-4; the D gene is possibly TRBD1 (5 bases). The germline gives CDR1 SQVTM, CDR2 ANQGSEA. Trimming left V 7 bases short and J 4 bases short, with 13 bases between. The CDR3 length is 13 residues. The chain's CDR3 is CSATWGSNEKLFF. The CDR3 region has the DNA TGCAGCGCTACATGGGGCAGTAATGAAAAACTGTTTTTT. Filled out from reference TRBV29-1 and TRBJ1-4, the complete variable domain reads SAVISQKPSRDICQRGTSLTIQCQVDSQVTMMFWYRQQPGQSLTLIATANQGSEATYESGFVIDKFPISRPNLTFSTLTVSNMSPEDSSIYLCSATWGSNEKLFFGSGTQLSVL.

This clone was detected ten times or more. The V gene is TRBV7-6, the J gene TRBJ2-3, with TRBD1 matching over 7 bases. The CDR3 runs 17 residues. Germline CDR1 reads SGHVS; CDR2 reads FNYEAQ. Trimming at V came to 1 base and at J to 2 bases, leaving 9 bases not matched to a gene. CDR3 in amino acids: CASSLGQGRAFTDTQYF. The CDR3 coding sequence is TGTGCCAGCAGCTTAGGACAGGGCAGGGCCTTCACAGATACGCAGTATTTT.

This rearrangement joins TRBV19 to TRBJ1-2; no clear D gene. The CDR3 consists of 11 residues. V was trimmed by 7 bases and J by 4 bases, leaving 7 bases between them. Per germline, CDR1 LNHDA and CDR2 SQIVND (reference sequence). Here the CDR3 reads CASTSTYGYTF. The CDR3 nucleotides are TGTGCCAGTACTTCCACCTATGGCTACACCTTC. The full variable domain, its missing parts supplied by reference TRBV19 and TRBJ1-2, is DGGITQSPKYLFRKEGQNVTLSCEQNLNHDAMYWYRQDPGQGLRLIYYSQIVNDFQKGDIAEGYSVSREKKESFPLTVTSAQKNPTAFYLCASTSTYGYTFGSGTRLTVV.

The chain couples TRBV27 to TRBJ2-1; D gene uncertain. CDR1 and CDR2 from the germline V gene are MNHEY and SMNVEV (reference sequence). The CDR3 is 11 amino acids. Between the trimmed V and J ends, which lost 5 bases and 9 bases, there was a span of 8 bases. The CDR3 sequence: CASSKGIEQFF. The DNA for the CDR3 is TGTGCCAGCAGTAAAGGGATTGAGCAGTTCTTC.

The DNA for the CDR3 is TGCGCCAGCAGCCAAGTTCGGTTACAGGGGGCGCAAGGCGGGGAGCTGTTTTTT. Translated: CASSQVRLQGAQGGELFF. This sequence joins TRBV4-1 and TRBJ2-2; 9 nucleotides agree with TRBD1. The CDR3 extends over 18 amino acids. Germline values: CDR1 MGHRA, CDR2 YSYEKL. Trimming took 1 base from V and 7 from J; bases not matched to a gene: 13.